This record covers a single T cell receptor beta chain. Antigen specificity is unknown. Trimming removed 8 bases from V and 3 bases from J, with 11 bases in between. Germline lookup yields CDR1 MNHNY and CDR2 SVGAGI (reference sequence). The CDR3 runs to 12 residues. This entry belongs to a study of T cells in localized non-small cell lung cancer. The study's findings and limits: The study sequenced only one region of the tumor. As a result, intratumor heterogeneity could not be excluded and remains possible.

The method was immunoSEQ multiplex PCR; TCRdb's version includes in-frame clones alone and lacks a portion of them. The sample has some 52,000 clones, more than 80% seen once; the top ten hold roughly 18%. This sequence originates from a male donor older than 55 with stage III squamous cell lung carcinoma. This chain links TRBV6-6 with TRBJ2-7; a possible D gene is TRBD1 (5 bases). The sequencing here drew on peripheral blood, taken before any cancer treatment. CDR3 sequence reads: CASRQGNYEQYF. The CDR3 DNA sequence: TGTGCCAGCCGGCAGGGCAACTACGAGCAGTACTTC.